This TCR beta chain was profiled in a study of tumor-infiltrating lymphocytes in localized non-small cell lung cancer. Study overall: Resected tumor was paired with non-adjacent uninvolved lung from the same patient.

Produced via immunoSEQ multiplex PCR; TCRdb's table is partial and in-frame only. The sample lists roughly 12,000 clones; roughly 70% were seen once. This clone was detected only a few times. The clonotype originates from a human donor with non-small cell lung cancer. Sequencing input: uninvolved lung tissue not adjacent to the tumor.

DNA for the CDR3: TGTGCTAGTGGTGAGGGGGGTTATGGCTCTGGAAACACCATATATTTT. Protein: CASGEGGYGSGNTIYF. The rearrangement links TRBV12-5 to TRBJ1-3; D is possibly TRBD1 (6 bases). The V end was cut by 5 bases, the J end by 0 bases, with 14 bases between. Germline CDR1 reads LGHNT; CDR2 reads FRNRAP. The CDR3 consists of 16 residues.